These T cell receptor beta chains were read from a single sample in a study of T cells after yellow fever vaccination. TCRdb independently ran MiXCR on the 5' RACE reads; one entry per CDR3 protein. The table lists hundreds of thousands of distinct CDR3 sequences, roughly 3.5% of them singletons, with about a quarter in the top ten. This specimen consisted of PBMCs, obtained on the day of the yellow fever booster vaccination. These receptor sequences come from a man aged 18-30 years who received the YFV17D yellow fever vaccine. CDR3s include the opening cysteine and the closing phenylalanine or tryptophan. The order of the fields is CDR3 length, V gene, clone size, D gene, J gene, CDR3 protein, CDR3 DNA. D genes are given only for firm matches. Expanded clones get a size class; other rows say once, few or many, or leave the size out.

CDR3 length: 12; V gene: TRBV7-3; clone size: .; D gene: .; J gene: TRBJ1-5; CDR3 protein: CASSLPPQPQHF; CDR3 DNA: TGTGCCAGCAGCCTCCCGCCTCAGCCCCAGCATTTT
CDR3 length: 14; V gene: TRBV29-1; clone size: once; D gene: TRBD2; J gene: TRBJ2-5; CDR3 protein: CSVGPGGRKETQYF; CDR3 DNA: TGCAGCGTTGGGCCGGGGGGGAGGAAAGAGACCCAGTACTTC
CDR3 length: 14; V gene: TRBV12-3/TRBV12-4; clone size: few; D gene: TRBD2; J gene: TRBJ2-7; CDR3 protein: CASSWRGDSYEQYF; CDR3 DNA: TGTGCCAGCAGTTGGCGGGGGGACTCCTACGAGCAGTACTTC
CDR3 length: 15; V gene: TRBV20-1; clone size: many; D gene: .; J gene: TRBJ2-3; CDR3 protein: CSVSGEVHGTDTQYF; CDR3 DNA: TGCAGTGTTTCGGGCGAGGTCCACGGCACAGATACGCAGTATTTT
CDR3 length: 16; V gene: TRBV6-5; clone size: .; D gene: TRBD1; J gene: TRBJ2-2; CDR3 protein: CASSYFLRGRRGELFF; CDR3 DNA: TGTGCCAGCAGTTACTTCCTCAGGGGGCGAAGAGGGGAGCTGTTTTTT
CDR3 length: 14; V gene: TRBV5-6; clone size: .; D gene: .; J gene: TRBJ2-1; CDR3 protein: CASSLKSLANEQFF; CDR3 DNA: TGTGCCAGCAGCTTGAAAAGCCTAGCCAATGAGCAGTTCTTC
CDR3 length: 12; V gene: TRBV10-3; clone size: many; D gene: TRBD1; J gene: TRBJ1-1; CDR3 protein: CAISPRGSEAFF; CDR3 DNA: TGTGCCATCAGCCCCAGGGGGTCTGAAGCTTTCTTT
CDR3 length: 16; V gene: TRBV4-2; clone size: many; D gene: .; J gene: TRBJ2-1; CDR3 protein: CASSQDSLVTYNEQFF; CDR3 DNA: TGTGCCAGCAGCCAAGATTCCTTAGTTACCTACAATGAGCAGTTCTTC
CDR3 length: 13; V gene: TRBV20-1; clone size: .; D gene: .; J gene: TRBJ1-1; CDR3 protein: CSFARAMNTEAFF; CDR3 DNA: TGCAGTTTCGCTCGGGCCATGAACACTGAAGCTTTCTTT
CDR3 length: 14; V gene: TRBV27; clone size: few; D gene: .; J gene: TRBJ1-1; CDR3 protein: CASSQRGLNTEAFF; CDR3 DNA: TGTGCCAGCAGTCAGCGGGGACTGAACACTGAAGCTTTCTTT
CDR3 length: 13; V gene: TRBV28; clone size: few; D gene: TRBD1; J gene: TRBJ1-2; CDR3 protein: CASTPPRGRGYTF; CDR3 DNA: TGTGCCAGCACCCCTCCCAGGGGGCGAGGCTACACCTTC
CDR3 length: 13; V gene: TRBV15; clone size: many; D gene: .; J gene: TRBJ2-1; CDR3 protein: CATSTDRTGEQFF; CDR3 DNA: TGTGCCACCAGCACAGACAGGACCGGGGAGCAGTTCTTC
CDR3 length: 15; V gene: TRBV19; clone size: few; D gene: TRBD2; J gene: TRBJ2-3; CDR3 protein: CASSISGGAADTQYF; CDR3 DNA: TGTGCCAGTAGTATTAGCGGGGGGGCCGCAGATACGCAGTATTTT
CDR3 length: 15; V gene: TRBV6-5; clone size: .; D gene: .; J gene: TRBJ2-7; CDR3 protein: CASSYKGTPGGEQYF; CDR3 DNA: TGTGCCAGCAGTTACAAAGGGACACCCGGGGGCGAGCAGTACTTC
CDR3 length: 15; V gene: TRBV12-3/TRBV12-4; clone size: few; D gene: TRBD2; J gene: TRBJ2-1; CDR3 protein: CASRPGTSSLNEQFF; CDR3 DNA: TGTGCCAGCAGGCCCGGGACTAGCAGCCTCAATGAGCAGTTCTTC
CDR3 length: 13; V gene: TRBV5-1; clone size: many; D gene: .; J gene: TRBJ2-2; CDR3 protein: CASSFGGPGELFF; CDR3 DNA: TGCGCCAGCAGCTTCGGGGGGCCCGGGGAGCTGTTTTTT
CDR3 length: 14; V gene: TRBV20-1; clone size: few; D gene: .; J gene: TRBJ1-6; CDR3 protein: CSAPKGHQNSPLHF; CDR3 DNA: TGCAGTGCACCTAAGGGACACCAGAATTCACCCCTCCACTTT
CDR3 length: 16; V gene: TRBV5-1; clone size: many; D gene: .; J gene: TRBJ2-3; CDR3 protein: CASSLFPGGGTDTQYF; CDR3 DNA: TGCGCCAGCAGCTTGTTTCCTGGCGGAGGCACAGATACGCAGTATTTT
CDR3 length: 15; V gene: TRBV5-1; clone size: many; D gene: TRBD1; J gene: TRBJ1-2; CDR3 protein: CASSDRDRERYGYTF; CDR3 DNA: TGCGCCAGCAGCGACCGGGACAGGGAAAGATATGGCTACACCTTC
CDR3 length: 12; V gene: TRBV20-1; clone size: many; D gene: .; J gene: TRBJ2-5; CDR3 protein: CSARLGIETQYF; CDR3 DNA: TGCAGTGCTAGACTTGGGATAGAGACCCAGTACTTC
CDR3 length: 14; V gene: TRBV20-1; clone size: many; D gene: TRBD2; J gene: TRBJ2-1; CDR3 protein: CSLRERGIYNEQFF; CDR3 DNA: TGCAGTCTTAGGGAGCGGGGGATCTACAATGAGCAGTTCTTC
CDR3 length: 14; V gene: TRBV20-1; clone size: few; D gene: TRBD1; J gene: TRBJ1-1; CDR3 protein: CSASEGGRNTEAFF; CDR3 DNA: TGCAGTGCGAGCGAAGGGGGCCGAAACACTGAAGCTTTCTTT
CDR3 length: 16; V gene: TRBV6-5; clone size: many; D gene: .; J gene: TRBJ2-3; CDR3 protein: CASSYSSVGHPDTQYF; CDR3 DNA: TGTGCCAGCAGTTACTCGAGCGTGGGCCACCCAGATACGCAGTATTTT
CDR3 length: 13; V gene: TRBV3-1; clone size: few; D gene: .; J gene: TRBJ2-1; CDR3 protein: CASSRFPVNEQFF; CDR3 DNA: TGTGCCAGCAGCCGTTTTCCGGTAAATGAGCAGTTCTTC
CDR3 length: 15; V gene: TRBV7-2; clone size: few; D gene: TRBD1; J gene: TRBJ1-6; CDR3 protein: CASSLVAGGNSPLHF; CDR3 DNA: TGTGCCAGCAGCTTAGTGGCAGGGGGTAATTCACCCCTCCACTTT
CDR3 length: 16; V gene: TRBV5-1; clone size: few; D gene: TRBD2; J gene: TRBJ2-3; CDR3 protein: CASSLGGGLAPGTQYF; CDR3 DNA: TGCGCCAGCAGCTTGGGGGGGGGACTGGCCCCAGGTACGCAGTATTTT
CDR3 length: 16; V gene: TRBV5-1; clone size: .; D gene: .; J gene: TRBJ1-1; CDR3 protein: CASSFNRAGASTEAFF; CDR3 DNA: TGCGCCAGCAGCTTCAACCGGGCGGGGGCAAGCACTGAAGCTTTCTTT
CDR3 length: 14; V gene: TRBV10-1; clone size: many; D gene: .; J gene: TRBJ2-1; CDR3 protein: CASSESQGFNEQFF; CDR3 DNA: TGCGCCAGCAGTGAGTCTCAGGGGTTCAATGAGCAGTTCTTC
CDR3 length: 16; V gene: TRBV15; clone size: few; D gene: TRBD1; J gene: TRBJ2-1; CDR3 protein: CATSRTGTGGHNEQFF; CDR3 DNA: TGTGCCACCAGCAGAACAGGGACAGGGGGCCACAATGAGCAGTTCTTC
CDR3 length: 17; V gene: TRBV2; clone size: .; D gene: TRBD2; J gene: TRBJ2-5; CDR3 protein: CASSEGGPAGVGETQYF; CDR3 DNA: TGTGCCAGCAGTGAAGGAGGGCCAGCGGGGGTTGGTGAGACCCAGTACTTC
CDR3 length: 14; V gene: TRBV27; clone size: .; D gene: TRBD1; J gene: TRBJ1-5; CDR3 protein: CASRIGQGNQPQHF; CDR3 DNA: TGTGCCAGCAGGATTGGACAGGGCAATCAGCCCCAGCATTTT
CDR3 length: 14; V gene: TRBV20-1; clone size: many; D gene: .; J gene: TRBJ2-4; CDR3 protein: CSARSGTDINIQYF; CDR3 DNA: TGCAGTGCTAGAAGCGGGACAGACATAAACATTCAGTACTTC
CDR3 length: 14; V gene: TRBV5-4; clone size: .; D gene: .; J gene: TRBJ2-3; CDR3 protein: CASSFGPGMNTQYF; CDR3 DNA: TGTGCCAGCAGCTTCGGCCCAGGCATGAATACGCAGTATTTT
CDR3 length: 16; V gene: TRBV7-2; clone size: many; D gene: .; J gene: TRBJ2-1; CDR3 protein: CASSSNMWGGYNEQFF; CDR3 DNA: TGTGCCAGCAGCTCGAATATGTGGGGAGGATACAATGAGCAGTTCTTC
CDR3 length: 14; V gene: TRBV29-1; clone size: few; D gene: TRBD1; J gene: TRBJ2-7; CDR3 protein: CSVFLGQGSHEQYF; CDR3 DNA: TGCAGCGTTTTCCTGGGACAGGGGTCCCACGAGCAGTACTTC
CDR3 length: 14; V gene: TRBV3-1; clone size: few; D gene: TRBD1; J gene: TRBJ1-2; CDR3 protein: CASSQTPQGIIYTF; CDR3 DNA: TGTGCCAGCAGCCAAACTCCACAGGGGATAATCTACACCTTC
CDR3 length: 15; V gene: TRBV18; clone size: few; D gene: .; J gene: TRBJ2-3; CDR3 protein: CASSQTHRVGDTQYF; CDR3 DNA: TGTGCCAGCTCACAGACCCACAGGGTCGGAGATACGCAGTATTTT
CDR3 length: 14; V gene: TRBV6-2/TRBV6-3; clone size: many; D gene: .; J gene: TRBJ2-1; CDR3 protein: CASSYAMRGNEQFF; CDR3 DNA: TGTGCCAGCAGTTACGCTATGCGGGGTAATGAGCAGTTCTTC
CDR3 length: 14; V gene: TRBV5-1; clone size: few; D gene: TRBD2; J gene: TRBJ2-1; CDR3 protein: CASTSGDSYNEQFF; CDR3 DNA: TGCGCCAGCACTAGCGGGGACTCCTACAATGAGCAGTTCTTC
CDR3 length: 17; V gene: TRBV7-2; clone size: few; D gene: TRBD1; J gene: TRBJ1-3; CDR3 protein: CASSFRTGTGSGNTIYF; CDR3 DNA: TGTGCCAGCAGCTTTCGGACGGGGACAGGCTCTGGAAACACCATATATTTT
CDR3 length: 15; V gene: TRBV18; clone size: .; D gene: .; J gene: TRBJ1-3; CDR3 protein: CASSPREHSGNTIYF; CDR3 DNA: TGTGCCAGCTCACCACGGGAGCACTCTGGAAACACCATATATTTT
CDR3 length: 14; V gene: TRBV24-1; clone size: few; D gene: .; J gene: TRBJ2-2; CDR3 protein: CATSADSYTGELFF; CDR3 DNA: TGTGCCACCAGTGCCGACAGCTACACCGGGGAGCTGTTTTTT
CDR3 length: 14; V gene: TRBV7-9; clone size: many; D gene: .; J gene: TRBJ1-3; CDR3 protein: CASSYLVTGNTIYF; CDR3 DNA: TGTGCCAGCAGCTACCTGGTGACCGGAAACACCATATATTTT
CDR3 length: 15; V gene: TRBV7-3; clone size: many; D gene: .; J gene: TRBJ2-5; CDR3 protein: CASSLIPGRGETQYF; CDR3 DNA: TGTGCCAGCAGCTTAATTCCCGGGCGGGGAGAGACCCAGTACTTC
CDR3 length: 14; V gene: TRBV29-1; clone size: .; D gene: TRBD1; J gene: TRBJ2-2; CDR3 protein: CSISDRGLTGELFF; CDR3 DNA: TGCAGCATATCGGACAGGGGGCTCACCGGGGAGCTGTTTTTT
CDR3 length: 14; V gene: TRBV20-1; clone size: many; D gene: TRBD2; J gene: TRBJ2-3; CDR3 protein: CSARTSGRTDTQYF; CDR3 DNA: TGCAGTGCTAGGACTAGCGGGCGGACAGATACGCAGTATTTT
CDR3 length: 15; V gene: TRBV7-2; clone size: .; D gene: .; J gene: TRBJ1-1; CDR3 protein: CASSLARIMNTEAFF; CDR3 DNA: TGTGCCAGCAGCTTAGCACGGATAATGAACACTGAAGCTTTCTTT
CDR3 length: 14; V gene: TRBV6-5; clone size: few; D gene: .; J gene: TRBJ1-2; CDR3 protein: CASTLDSRGNGYTF; CDR3 DNA: TGTGCCAGCACACTAGACTCTCGGGGGAATGGCTACACCTTC
CDR3 length: 15; V gene: TRBV6-5; clone size: many; D gene: TRBD2; J gene: TRBJ2-7; CDR3 protein: CASSYEAGEVYEQYF; CDR3 DNA: TGTGCCAGCAGTTACGAAGCGGGGGAAGTATACGAGCAGTACTTC
CDR3 length: 17; V gene: TRBV7-2; clone size: .; D gene: .; J gene: TRBJ2-3; CDR3 protein: CASSLSPSGRRTDTQYF; CDR3 DNA: TGTGCCAGCAGCTTATCCCCCTCGGGGCGGCGCACAGATACGCAGTATTTT
CDR3 length: 13; V gene: TRBV7-9; clone size: few; D gene: TRBD1; J gene: TRBJ1-2; CDR3 protein: CAGSLATGGGYTF; CDR3 DNA: TGTGCCGGCAGCTTAGCGACAGGGGGCGGCTACACCTTC
CDR3 length: 16; V gene: TRBV5-8; clone size: many; D gene: TRBD2; J gene: TRBJ2-3; CDR3 protein: CASSRRLAGGLDTQYF; CDR3 DNA: TGTGCCAGCAGCCGGAGACTAGCGGGGGGGTTAGATACGCAGTATTTT
CDR3 length: 14; V gene: TRBV7-2; clone size: .; D gene: .; J gene: TRBJ2-1; CDR3 protein: CASTPGQGGYEQFF; CDR3 DNA: TGTGCCAGCACCCCGGGGCAGGGGGGCTATGAGCAGTTCTTC
CDR3 length: 15; V gene: TRBV28; clone size: few; D gene: TRBD1; J gene: TRBJ2-3; CDR3 protein: CASSQRTGIADTQYF; CDR3 DNA: TGTGCCAGCAGTCAGAGGACAGGGATAGCAGATACGCAGTATTTT
CDR3 length: 16; V gene: TRBV7-2; clone size: .; D gene: TRBD2; J gene: TRBJ2-3; CDR3 protein: CASSLGAGFSTDTQYF; CDR3 DNA: TGTGCCAGCAGCTTAGGAGCGGGGTTTAGCACAGATACGCAGTATTTT